The clone carrying this TCR beta chain has a single count. Its matching antigen is unknown. This entry is derived from a study of shared clonotypes between healthy human individuals. Study conclusions and caveats: The expectation was that sequencing depth would affect clonotype sharing among donors. The study's rarefaction showed incomplete sorted-subset sequencing despite large depth.

This was a deep-level run. Here immunoSEQ multiplex PCR was the method, and the copy in TCRdb shows in-frame clones only, minus some. The sample has under 2.5 million clones; around 90% are singletons. V lost 6 bases and J 4 bases, leaving 21 bases between the germline ends. Germline lookup yields CDR1 SGHTA and CDR2 FQGNSA. CDR3 length: 16 residues. This sequence was found in a man aged 18 to 29 in good health. Some clones in this sample may be carry-over from other donors' samples. The chain couples TRBV7-2 to TRBJ1-1; D may be TRBD1 (6 bases). The sample taken for sequencing was naive CD4+ T cells from PBMCs. The subset: CD45RA+ positively selected. The CDR3 DNA reads TGTGCCAGCAGTTCGACAACGGGGGGCCGGATCACTGAAGCTTTCTTT. Translated, it gives CASSSTTGGRITEAFF.